This T cell receptor beta chain was retrieved from a study of cytomegalovirus exposure and HLA in healthy donors (TCRdb year 2017). Describing the broader study: A later analysis indicated that the 120 validation repertoires were generated on the platform also employed for the approximately 700 repertoires of the first cohort. The study was designed to test whether signatures of past pathogen exposure could be identified by cataloging public T cell receptors. In addition to the first cohort of 650 to 800 subjects, a separate validation cohort of 120 different subjects was used. To predict cytomegalovirus infection status, the study brought together high-throughput TCR immunosequencing, statistical association of individual TCRs with disease status, and machine learning. What the work shows at the level of the full study, not this receptor alone: The study gave a list of under 200 TCR beta chains associated with cytomegalovirus. Most TCR sequences were observed very rarely across donors, whereas some public TCRs were present in many individuals. Of the cluster scores, approximately 95% were above 0 in a later analysis, which found that TCRs clustered in the first cohort also tended to co-occur in the roughly 130 validation repertoires. A later analysis had no HLA typing for the validation cohort, so co-occurrence there was scored across all 110 or so repertoires. In vitro tests confirmed that three of the cytomegalovirus-associated TCR beta chains recognize cytomegalovirus antigens. According to the authors, the approach could potentially be generalized to other disease states and immunological phenotypes. The classifier was reported to diagnose cytomegalovirus status with high specificity and sensitivity in both the original and validation cohorts.

On this clone: No antigen is known for it. No much larger clone exists at a distance of one base, and base qualities are not known.

The library was obtained by the immunoSEQ multiplex PCR assay. Turning to the authors' computational methods: A statistical classification framework was built to diagnose cytomegalovirus status from the catalog of TCR beta chain sequences. TCRdb obtained this table from immuneACCESS and retained in-frame rearrangements with V and J assigned. These tables miss some clones; where compared with another copy, unresolved V genes account for less than half of the shortfall, and the remainder is unexplained. For V, J and clone size, that table is used; D and trimming come from the DNA. This sample comprises under 200,000 clones, 84% of them detected only once. The ten largest account for roughly 7% of the sample. The donors were included in the validation cohort of over a hundred subjects, a group kept apart from the approximately 670-subject first cohort. CDR1 and CDR2, per the germline V gene, are MNHNS and SASEGT. Unmatched junction bases come to 6, with V trimmed by 4 bases and J by 0 bases. Measured from the cysteine to the phenylalanine, the CDR3 is 16 residues long. The DNA shown is the 48-base CDR3, in frame from base 1.

Rearrangement joined TRBV6-1 to TRBJ2-1; TRBD2 agrees with 7 junctional bases. This TCR derives from a man younger than 35 in good health and CMV-seropositive. The sample taken for sequencing was PBMCs. CDR3 sequence: CASSVDLAASYNEQFF. The DNA is as follows: TGTGCCAGCAGTGTTGATCTAGCGGCCTCCTACAATGAGCAGTTCTTC.